This T cell receptor (beta chain) was recovered during a study of cytomegalovirus exposure and HLA in healthy donors. PCR primers comprised 60 Vbeta and 13 Jbeta primers. Clones were sequenced by immunoSEQ multiplex PCR, and TCRdb holds only the in-frame ones, with some missing. The repertoire holds 90,000 or so clones, with about 75% as singletons. Regarding the study as a whole: Across donors, most TCRs were seen rarely, yet some public ones were widespread. Later analysis showed TCR association rates varying by HLA locus, highest for DRB1 and lowest for HLA-C. The authors enumerated some 160 TCR beta chains as linked to cytomegalovirus. Based on reports, TCR beta sequences accurately predicted HLA-A and HLA-B alleles for most subjects.

The CDR3 runs to 13 residues. The V end lost 5 bases, the J end lost 6 bases, and 11 bases lay between the germline ends. Germline V gene data show CDR1 as SGHRS and CDR2 as YFSETQ. This clone appeared a few times. The antigen remains undetermined. The sequenced sample was PBMCs. The TCR originated in a young man in good health and CMV-seropositive. This chain links TRBV5-1 with TRBJ2-2, with D possibly being TRBD1 (5 bases). CDR3 DNA: TGCGCCAGCAGTGGCGACAGTTCCGGGGAGCTGTTTTTT. Amino acids: CASSGDSSGELFF.